The 26 T cell receptor beta chains presented below share a single source sample, sequenced in a study of cytomegalovirus exposure and HLA in healthy donors. Primers included in the PCR were 60 Vbeta and 13 Jbeta primers. Here immunoSEQ multiplex PCR was the method, and the copy in TCRdb shows in-frame clones only, minus some. This sample has over 150,000 clones, with almost 80% found just once. Material for sequencing was PBMCs. These receptors were taken from a woman aged 45-60 years in good health and CMV-seronegative.

V usage is TRBV15 and J usage is TRBJ2-5, with 9 bases identical to TRBD2. Near its end, the DNA agrees better with TRBJ2-7, so the J call may be wrong. CDR3 length: 19 residues. Germline CDR1 LNHNV, CDR2 YYDKDF (reference sequence). DNA for the CDR3: TGTGCCACCAGCAGATACCCCCTGCGGGCTAGCGGGGTTCCCCACGAGCAGTACTTC. Its translation: CATSRYPLRASGVPHEQYF.

This clone appeared a single time. The chain is built from TRBV27 and TRBJ2-1, with TRBD1 matching 9 bases. The CDR3 extends over 17 amino acids. Losses at the gene ends were 0 bases for V and 7 bases for J; bases not matched to a gene: 10. Germline CDR1 is MNHEY and CDR2 is SMNVEV (reference sequence). CDR3 sequence reads: CASSLSQTDRGRNEQFF. CDR3 in DNA: TGTGCCAGCAGTTTATCACAAACGGACAGGGGCAGAAATGAGCAGTTCTTC.

The chain has TRBV28 and TRBJ1-1; TRBD1 aligns across 10 bases. This CDR3 is 18 amino acids long. CDR1 and CDR2 (germline): MDHEN, SYDVKM. J gave up 0 bases and V 8 bases, and 15 bases lay outside the gene matches. CDR3 in DNA: TGTGCCAGCCCCCGGGACAGGGGATCTAGTGGGATGAACACTGAAGCTTTCTTT. Residues: CASPRDRGSSGMNTEAFF.

This chain uses TRBV9 with TRBJ2-5, with 7 bases matching TRBD1. The CDR3 loop spans 17 amino acids. Germline CDR1 reads SGDLS; CDR2 reads YYNGEE. J was trimmed by 4 bases and V by 3 bases; bases with no gene match: 15. The CDR3 coding sequence is TGTGCCAGCAGCGCCGGACAGGCGAGAGGAGTTAGAGAGACCCAGTACTTC. Amino acids: CASSAGQARGVRETQYF. The entire variable domain, with the rest obtained from reference TRBV9 and TRBJ2-5, is as follows: DSGVTQTPKHLITATGQRVTLRCSPRSGDLSVYWYQQSLDQGLQFLIQYYNGEERAKGNILERFSAQQFPDLHSELNLSSLELGDSALYFCASSAGQARGVRETQYFGPGTRLLVL.

The rearrangement joins TRBV30 to TRBJ2-7; 8 bases line up with TRBD1. The trim removed 4 bases at V and 3 bases at J, leaving 2 bases unmatched. CDR3 length: 12 residues. Germline V gene data show CDR1 as GTSNPN and CDR2 as SVGIG (reference sequence). This CDR3 reads CAWTGGFYEQYF. As DNA, the CDR3 is TGTGCCTGGACAGGGGGCTTCTACGAGCAGTACTTC. Drawing the rest from reference TRBV30 and TRBJ2-7, the complete variable domain is SQTIHQWPATLVQPVGSPLSLECTVEGTSNPNLYWYRQAAGRGLQLLFYSVGIGQISSEVPQNLSASRPQDRQFILSSKKLLLSDSGFYLCAWTGGFYEQYFGPGTRLTVT.

CDR3 sequence: CASSARQGAYNEQFF. The CDR3 coding sequence is TGTGCCAGCAGTGCAAGACAGGGGGCGTACAATGAGCAGTTCTTC. The chain couples TRBV6-1 to TRBJ2-1; 10 bases align to TRBD1. CDR1 MNHNS and CDR2 SASEGT come from the germline V gene. J lost 4 bases, V lost 4 bases, and 4 bases had no gene match. This CDR3 has 15 residues.

The chain links TRBV9 to TRBJ2-1, with D maybe TRBD2 (6 bases). V was clipped by 3 bases and J by 9 bases, with 16 bases between them. Germline-derived CDR1 and CDR2 are SGDLS and YYNGEE. This CDR3 contains 14 residues. CDR3 bases: TGTGCCAGCAGCGAACGACTAGAAATCACTGAGCAGTTCTTC. It specifies CASSERLEITEQFF.

J is TRBJ1-5 and V is TRBV28, with 10 bases lining up with TRBD1. CDR1 is MDHEN, CDR2 SYDVKM, per germline. V dropped 3 bases and J dropped 2; count of bases not matched to a gene: 4. The CDR3 spans 16 residues. The CDR3 DNA follows: TGTGCCAGCAGTTTCGACAGGGGGCGCGGCAATCAGCCCCAGCATTTT. This sequence encodes CASSFDRGRGNQPQHF.

The chain uses TRBV28 and TRBJ2-5, with 9 bases lining up with TRBD1. This CDR3 contains 15 residues. The trim removed 2 bases at V and 5 bases at J, leaving 6 bases unmatched. Germline assignment: CDR1 MDHEN and CDR2 SYDVKM. CDR3 sequence (DNA): TGTGCCAGCAGTTTAAGGGACAGGGTGGAGGAGACCCAGTACTTC. Translating gives CASSLRDRVEETQYF. The full variable domain, with the rest looked up from reference TRBV28 and TRBJ2-5, is DVKVTQSSRYLVKRTGEKVFLECVQDMDHENMFWYRQDPGLGLRLIYFSYDVKMKEKGDIPEGYSVSREKKERFSLILESASTNQTSMYLCASSLRDRVEETQYFGPGTRLLVL.

This chain connects TRBV10-3 to TRBJ1-6; D is unresolved. The ends were cut back, 2 bases at V and 9 bases at J, with 11 bases in the middle. The CDR3 length is 14 residues. Germline lookup yields CDR1 ENHRY and CDR2 SYGVKD. CDR3 DNA sequence: TGTGCCATCAGTGAGGAGAGGGTGGTTTCACCCCTCCACTTT. It yields the protein CAISEERVVSPLHF.

J is TRBJ2-5 and V is TRBV6-5; D may be TRBD1 (6 bases). The J call could be wrong; TRBJ2-7 is a better fit for the DNA end. The CDR3 length is 12 residues. Germline V CDR1 and CDR2: MNHEY, SVGAGI. The CDR3 DNA reads TGTGCCAGCAGTTACAGGGGGTACGAGCAGTACTTC. Translation: CASSYRGYEQYF.

The chain links TRBV7-2 to TRBJ1-1; the D is unclear. Germline CDR1 SGHTA, CDR2 FQGNSA. The germline V and J ends were trimmed by 2 bases and 8 bases, with 15 bases remaining between them. The CDR3 length is 14 residues. The CDR3 here is CASSLRWGGMEAFF. In nucleotides, the CDR3 is TGTGCCAGCAGCTTAAGATGGGGAGGGATGGAAGCTTTCTTT.

The genes are TRBV7-2 and TRBJ1-4; 9 bases agree with TRBD1. CDR1 and CDR2 from the germline V gene are SGHTA and FQGNSA. The V segment lost 1 base and the J segment 7 bases; nucleotides outside the gene matches: 7. The CDR3 is made up of 16 amino acids. The CDR3 bases are TGTGCCAGCAGCTTAGGTCTCGGGACAGGGTCTGAAAAACTGTTTTTT. This translates into CASSLGLGTGSEKLFF.

The V gene is TRBV28, the J gene TRBJ2-2; D is ambiguous. Germline assignment: CDR1 MDHEN and CDR2 SYDVKM. This CDR3 contains 16 residues. The ends were cut back, 6 bases at V and 2 bases at J, with 16 bases in the middle. CDR3 in amino acids: CASSKQTVPNTGELFF. CDR3 DNA sequence: TGTGCCAGCAGCAAACAGACGGTTCCTAACACCGGGGAGCTGTTTTTT.

The chain carries TRBV7-2 and TRBJ2-7; D may be TRBD2 (5 bases). Trimming cost V 1 base and J 2 bases, with 12 bases left between them. This CDR3 contains 15 residues. Germline-derived CDR1 and CDR2 are SGHTA and FQGNSA. The CDR3 loop is CASSLGPLGTYEQYF. The CDR3 DNA reads as TGTGCCAGCAGCTTAGGTCCCCTCGGGACCTACGAGCAGTACTTC.

The rearrangement links TRBV28 to TRBJ1-5; 7 bases align to TRBD1. The trim removed 2 bases at V and 2 bases at J, leaving 6 bases unmatched. The CDR3 runs 16 residues. CDR1 and CDR2 from the germline V gene are MDHEN and SYDVKM. The CDR3 DNA is TGTGCCAGCAGTTTACAACAGGGGATGGGCAATCAGCCCCAGCATTTT. Its protein is CASSLQQGMGNQPQHF.

V is TRBV13 and J is TRBJ2-3; the match to TRBD1 covers 8 bases. J lost 6 bases, V lost 5 bases, and 13 bases had no gene match. CDR1 and CDR2 (germline): PRHDT, FYEKMQ (reference sequence). The CDR3 runs to 16 residues. The CDR3 DNA follows: TGTGCCAGCAGCCCCACACGCGGGACAGGCTTGGATACGCAGTATTTT. This translates into CASSPTRGTGLDTQYF.

The sample holds a few counts of this clone. Other DNA sequences of this sample code for an identical CDR3. The chain links TRBV5-1 to TRBJ2-3; 9 nucleotides line up with TRBD2. The V gene's germline CDR1 is SGHRS and CDR2 YFSETQ. The V segment lost 3 bases and the J segment 2 bases; nucleotides outside the gene matches: 4. The CDR3 spans 15 residues. CDR3: CASSSSGASTDTQYF. CDR3 sequence (DNA): TGCGCCAGCAGCTCTAGCGGGGCCTCCACAGATACGCAGTATTTT. Full variable domain (rest looked up from reference TRBV5-1 and TRBJ2-3): KAGVTQTPRYLIKTRGQQVTLSCSPISGHRSVSWYQQTPGQGLQFLFEYFSETQRNKGNFPGRFSGRQFSNSRSEMNVSTLELGDSALYLCASSSSGASTDTQYFGPGTRLTVL.

The gene calls are TRBV5-4 and TRBJ1-2; D is unresolved. With 2 bases removed from V and 4 bases from J, the gap between germline ends came to 6 bases. Germline-derived CDR1 and CDR2 are SGHNT and YYREEE (reference sequence). This CDR3 region has 12 residues. In nucleotides, the CDR3 is TGTGCCAGCAGCTTTAGTGGCTATGGCTACACCTTC. Translating gives CASSFSGYGYTF.

V is TRBV19 and J is TRBJ1-4; 7 bases are shared with TRBD1. J was trimmed by 3 bases and V by 5 bases; bases with no gene match: 6. The CDR3 loop spans 15 amino acids. Germline V gives CDR1 LNHDA, CDR2 SQIVND (reference sequence). The CDR3 sequence is CASSPTGLSNEKLFF. Here the CDR3 DNA reads TGTGCCAGTAGTCCGACAGGGCTTTCTAATGAAAAACTGTTTTTT.

This chain joins TRBV2 and TRBJ1-2; TRBD1 agrees at 9 bases. The CDR3 totals 15 residues. V shed 0 bases, J shed 7 bases, and the junction held 6 bases outside the gene matches. Germline CDR1 is SNHLY and CDR2 is FYNNEI. The chain's CDR3 is CASSEAPTGGVGYTF. In DNA form, the CDR3 reads TGTGCCAGCAGTGAAGCGCCTACAGGGGGCGTTGGCTACACCTTC.

V usage is TRBV27 and J usage is TRBJ2-5; 8 bases agree with TRBD2. The junction had 8 bases not matched to a gene; V was cut back by 6 bases and J by 5 bases. Germline values: CDR1 MNHEY, CDR2 SMNVEV (reference sequence). The CDR3 runs 14 residues. CDR3 sequence reads: CASRTGTRDETQYF. DNA of the CDR3: TGTGCCAGCAGGACCGGGACTAGGGATGAGACCCAGTACTTC.

The chain is built from TRBV14 and TRBJ1-2; a possible D gene is TRBD1 (6 bases). Germline V lookup: CDR1 SGHDN, CDR2 FVKESK. V was shortened by 4 bases and J by 8 bases, with 17 bases between the two germline ends. The CDR3 runs 14 residues. CDR3 region: CASSPQGQGGGYTF. The CDR3 DNA sequence: TGTGCCAGCAGCCCCCAGGGGCAGGGTGGCGGCTACACCTTC.

The J gene is TRBJ2-5, the V gene TRBV2; TRBD1 aligns across 8 bases. The CDR3 has 14 amino acids. In germline, CDR1 is SNHLY, CDR2 FYNNEI. Trimming cost V 5 bases and J 5 bases; bases outside gene matches: 7. The CDR3 nucleotides are TGTGCCAGCAGTTGGAAGGACAGGGCCGAGACCCAGTACTTC. This encodes CASSWKDRAETQYF.

This clone was recorded a few times. This chain connects TRBV5-4 to TRBJ2-2; tentative D call: TRBD2 (6 bases). CDR1 and CDR2 from the germline V gene are SGHNT and YYREEE (reference sequence). The germline V and J ends were trimmed by 2 bases and 0 bases, with 11 bases remaining between them. CDR3 length: 16 residues. In DNA form, the CDR3 reads TGTGCCAGCAGCTTCCCCAGGACTACGAACACCGGGGAGCTGTTTTTT. This translates into CASSFPRTTNTGELFF.

This clone came up a few times. This rearrangement joins TRBV7-3 to TRBJ2-5; 11 bases match TRBD1. The CDR3 sequence is 14 residues long. Losses at the gene ends were 2 bases for V and 7 bases for J; bases not matched to a gene: 3. Germline V gives CDR1 SGHTA, CDR2 FQGTGA. The CDR3 sequence is CASSLRDRGGTQYF. The CDR3 DNA follows: TGTGCCAGCAGCTTACGGGACAGGGGGGGGACCCAGTACTTC.